This T cell receptor (beta chain) was sequenced for a study of siplizumab effects on memory and regulatory T cells. Notes on the study in general: Mappable alloreactive CD4+ clones averaged about 70% Treg-derived with siplizumab versus about 28% in controls. The apparent diversity of naive T cells exceeded that of memory cells, and naive T cells seemed to make a major contribution to the alloresponse.

As for this clone: Its antigen is not known.

CDR1 is SGHNT and CDR2 is YYREEE in the germline V gene (reference sequence). Trimming took off 4 bases at V and 6 bases at J, with 16 bases between the two ends. The CDR3 runs to 15 residues. The repertoire was sequenced with immunoSEQ multiplex PCR; TCRdb's copy has only in-frame clones and lacks some. The sample records some 100,000 clones, 92% being singletons. The chain has TRBV5-4 and TRBJ2-2; the D gene could be TRBD1 or TRBD2 (5 bases each). The sequenced material came from Tregs sorted from blood. The TCR comes from a human donor in good health. In nucleotides, the CDR3 is TGTGCCAGCAGCCCCACGGGGCCGACCGCCGGGGAGCTGTTTTTT. It specifies CASSPTGPTAGELFF.